The entry below gives a single T cell receptor beta chain sequence along with its context. Original processing methods: Scientists estimated how many nucleated cells there were by amplifying reference gene primers. The protocol was immunoSEQ multiplex PCR, while the TCRdb copy is restricted to in-frame clones and leaves out a portion. The V and J calls and clone size are taken from that table; D and trimming were inferred from the DNA. Of about 330,000 clones in the sample, approximately 88% are singletons; the top ten hold less than 6.5%. This sample is drawn from a study of blood T cell repertoires in COVID-19. Overall study: T cells, B-cell-depleted T cells, or PBMCs provided the cDNA or gDNA that served as material.

Germline V gene sequence: CDR1 ENHRY, CDR2 SYGVKD. The CDR3 runs to 14 residues. The germline V and J ends were trimmed by 6 bases and 2 bases, with 10 bases remaining between them. Recruits, aged roughly 18 to 89 years, lived in approximately 26 US areas. The receptor's source is a man aged 25 to 40 who had recovered from COVID-19. This chain connects TRBV10-3 to TRBJ1-4; the D is unclear. The sequenced material came from PBMCs or T cells enriched from blood (not recorded which). As DNA, the CDR3 is TGTGCCATCAGGGCGGGCTTGACTAATGAAAAACTGTTTTTT. It specifies CAIRAGLTNEKLFF.